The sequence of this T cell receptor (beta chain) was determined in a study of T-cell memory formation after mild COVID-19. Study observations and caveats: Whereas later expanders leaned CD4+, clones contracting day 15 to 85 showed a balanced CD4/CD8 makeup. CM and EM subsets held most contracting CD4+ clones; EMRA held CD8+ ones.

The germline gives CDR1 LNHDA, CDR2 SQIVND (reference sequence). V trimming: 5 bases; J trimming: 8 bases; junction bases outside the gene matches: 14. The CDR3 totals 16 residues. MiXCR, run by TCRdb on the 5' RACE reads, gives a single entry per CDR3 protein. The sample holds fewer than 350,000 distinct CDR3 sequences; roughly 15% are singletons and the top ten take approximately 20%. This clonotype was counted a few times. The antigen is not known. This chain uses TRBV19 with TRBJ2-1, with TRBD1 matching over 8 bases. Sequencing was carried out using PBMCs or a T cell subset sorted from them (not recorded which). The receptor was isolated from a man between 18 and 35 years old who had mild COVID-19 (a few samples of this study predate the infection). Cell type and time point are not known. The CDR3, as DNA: TGTGCCAGTAGTGTCACAGGACAGGGTTTAAATCATGAGCAGTTCTTC. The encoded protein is CASSVTGQGLNHEQFF.